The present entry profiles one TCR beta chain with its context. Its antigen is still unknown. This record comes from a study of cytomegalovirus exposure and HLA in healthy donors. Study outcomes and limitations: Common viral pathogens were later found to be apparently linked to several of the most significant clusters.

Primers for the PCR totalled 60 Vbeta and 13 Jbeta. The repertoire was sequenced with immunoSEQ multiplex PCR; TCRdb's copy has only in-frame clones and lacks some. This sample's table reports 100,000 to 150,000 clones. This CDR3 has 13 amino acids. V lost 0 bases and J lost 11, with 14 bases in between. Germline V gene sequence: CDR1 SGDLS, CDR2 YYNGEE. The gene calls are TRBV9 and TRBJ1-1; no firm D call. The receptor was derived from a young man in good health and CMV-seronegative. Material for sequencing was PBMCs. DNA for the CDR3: TGTGCCAGCAGCGTAGATGGCGGCCTGGAGGCTTTCTTT. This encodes CASSVDGGLEAFF.